The following is a T cell receptor beta chain sequence with its context. The CDR3 spans 16 residues. Trimming took 1 base from V and 0 from J, leaving 10 bases between them. The germline V gene encodes CDR1 KGHSH and CDR2 LQKENI. This entry comes from a study of response to subunit inactivated influenza vaccine. One entry per CDR3 protein results from TCRdb running MiXCR on the RT-PCR reads. The sample includes 630,000 or so distinct CDR3 sequences, about 15% of them seen just once. The TCR sequence derives from a man over 45 who received an inactivated influenza vaccine. This specimen was PBMCs from blood, taken 12 days after vaccination. V is TRBV18 and J is TRBJ2-1; D is undetermined. The CDR3 bases are TGTGCCAGCTCACCACAGCATTCTAGCTCCTACAATGAGCAGTTCTTC. Its translation: CASSPQHSSSYNEQFF.